Sequencing of this T cell receptor beta chain was carried out in a study of blood T cell repertoires in COVID-19. Study information: The samples span acute and convalescent COVID-19 from the United States, Italy and Spain. PBMCs, B-cell-depleted T cells, or T cells provided the cDNA or gDNA that made up the material.

Concerning this clone itself: Other DNA sequences in the same sample also yield this CDR3.

In the authors' workflow: For nucleated cells, counts were estimated from reference gene primer amplification. The data were produced by immunoSEQ multiplex PCR, yet TCRdb's version contains in-frame clones alone and is incomplete. V and J calls and clone size come straight from that table; D and trimming were deduced from the DNA. The sample has approximately 190,000 clones; around 77% are singletons. The germline V gene has CDR1 SGHRS and CDR2 YFSETQ. V lost 4 bases and J 0 bases, leaving 13 bases between the germline ends. CDR3 length: 15 residues. The receptor was derived from a man aged 55 to 70 with active or convalescent COVID-19. The chain uses TRBV5-1 and TRBJ1-1; D is unresolved. Sequenced input: peripheral blood. The CDR3 DNA reads TGCGCCAGCAGCCTGGGGAGGACTATGAACACTGAAGCTTTCTTT. This gives the protein CASSLGRTMNTEAFF.